The source of this T cell receptor beta chain is a study of OX40 agonist ivuxolimab in advanced cancers. This clone was found once. Looked up from germline, CDR1 is MDHEN and CDR2 is SYDVKM. The V end was cut by 7 bases, the J end by 4 bases, with 8 bases between. CDR3 length equals 11 residues. Sequenced by immunoSEQ multiplex PCR; TCRdb stores in-frame clones only, minus some. The sample has 55,000 to 75,000 clones, 80% to 90% seen once. The sample consisted of CD4+ or CD8+ T cells sorted from blood, taken in a trial of the OX40 agonist ivuxolimab. This clonotype was obtained from an adult with an advanced solid tumor such as melanoma, head and neck, liver or kidney cancer. The chain recombines TRBV28 with TRBJ2-7; the D gene is possibly TRBD1 (6 bases). The CDR3 coding sequence is TGTGCCAGCACTGGACAGTACGAGCAGTACTTC. This gives the protein CASTGQYEQYF.